This TCR beta chain was sequenced for a study of cytomegalovirus exposure and HLA in healthy donors. Overall study results and limits: Published work reported that the classifier diagnosed cytomegalovirus status with high specificity and sensitivity. The study designated some 180 TCR beta chains cytomegalovirus-associated. First-cohort TCR clusters were later found to tend to co-occur in the 120 validation repertoires. Three CMV-associated chains were confirmed in vitro to be specific for CMV antigens.

Trimming took 5 bases from V and 3 from J, leaving 20 bases between them. Germline V gene lookup returns CDR1 SGHTA and CDR2 FQGNSA. CDR3 length equals 16 residues. The method was immunoSEQ multiplex PCR; TCRdb's version includes in-frame clones alone and lacks a portion of them. The sample carries under 400,000 clones, roughly 87% recorded once. Concerning this clone itself: Its antigen is as yet unknown.

The sequenced sample consisted of PBMCs. V gene TRBV7-2 combines with J gene TRBJ2-7; TRBD2 might be the D (7 bases). This sequence originates from a man aged 30-40 years in good health and CMV-seronegative. The CDR3 region is CASSLSAGARNYEQYF. The CDR3 nucleotides are TGTGCCAGCAGCCTCTCGGCGGGGGCCCGGAACTACGAGCAGTACTTC.